This T cell receptor beta chain was identified during a study of OX40 agonist ivuxolimab in advanced cancers. Broadly, across the study: Ivuxolimab, which targeted the costimulatory receptor OX40 (CD134), was an agonistic, fully human IgG2 monoclonal antibody. The paper reports the monotherapy dose-escalation portion (N of about 54 patients) of the phase I ivuxolimab trial. The dose-escalation cohort was around 83% male with a mean age of around 64 years, ranging from roughly 20 to 80. Among the approximately 50 dose-escalation patients, some 19 had hepatocellular carcinoma, approximately 15 melanoma, 9 renal cell carcinoma and 9 head and neck cancer. Three dose-escalation patients achieved partial responses, one with hepatocellular carcinoma and two with cutaneous melanoma. The purpose of peripheral TCRbeta sequencing was to test whether ivuxolimab changed TCR sequence diversity and led to clonal T-cell expansion. Prior anti-PD-1, anti-PD-L1 or anti-CTLA-4 therapy was permitted, and checkpoint inhibitors had been received by about 36% of dose-escalation patients. Intravenous ivuxolimab was administered to patients every 2 weeks at six dose levels: 0.01, 0.1, 0.3, 1.5, 3 and 10 mg/kg.

The trial excluded patients who had a history of autoimmune disease or were on systemic immunosuppression. Peripheral blood for TCR sequencing was drawn from every dose cohort at baseline, at cycle 4 day 1 and at cycle 7 day 1. The samples were drawn from a first-in-human, open-label, multicenter phase I dose-escalation trial of ivuxolimab. Adults with locally advanced or metastatic head and neck squamous cell, hepatocellular, melanoma or renal cell carcinoma were enrolled in the trial. CD4+ and CD8+ T cells were sorted separately from peripheral blood before TCR sequencing. CDR3 length: 14 amino acids, cysteine to phenylalanine. Only the CDR3 part of the read is kept: 42 bases, read in frame from the first base. After removal of 9 bases from V and 4 bases from J, the junction retains 12 bases not matched to a gene. From the germline V gene (reference sequence), CDR1 is SGHNT and CDR2 is YYREEE. Genomic DNA was extracted from sorted cells for sequencing of the TCRbeta CDR3 region. The immunoSEQ Assay was used for sequencing of TCRbeta CDR3 regions. Sourced from immuneACCESS, this table was stored by TCRdb with only in-frame sequences that have V and J called. A share of the clones is absent; for the studies checked, an unresolved V gene accounts for under half, and the remainder has no known explanation. In this sample the table shows under 110,000 clones, 90% of which occur a single time. The ten most abundant clones make up 0.45% to 0.5% of the sample.

To note about this clone: Its specific antigen is unknown. Base qualities are not recorded, but no much larger clone differs from it by a single base.

What the study reported, not specific to this receptor: Which antigens the clonally expanded peripheral T cells were specific for was not determined. Low levels of normalized T-cell clonal expansion were also seen in some nonresponding patients. At doses from 0.1 to 3.0 mg/kg, clonal expansion was seen in both CD4+ and CD8+ blood T cells between baseline and week 6. On average, CD8+ T cells showed more expanded clones than CD4+ T cells after ivuxolimab. In partial responders in the 0.1-3.0 mg/kg groups, normalized peripheral clonal expansion was found to be among the lowest, especially among CD8+ T cells.

The sample consisted of CD4+ or CD8+ T cells sorted from blood, taken in a trial of the OX40 agonist ivuxolimab. The TCR sequence derives from an adult with an advanced solid tumor such as melanoma, head and neck, liver or kidney cancer. The chain joins TRBV5-4 to TRBJ2-5; TRBD1 agrees with 7 junctional bases. The CDR3 reads CATYRQGVGETQYF. The nucleotide sequence reads TGTGCCACCTACCGACAGGGAGTGGGAGAGACCCAGTACTTC. The full variable domain, with segments outside the CDR3 supplied by the reference TRBV5-4 and TRBJ2-5 proteins, appears as ETGVTQSPTHLIKTRGQQVTLRCSSQSGHNTVSWYQQALGQGPQFIFQYYREEENGRGNFPPRFSGLQFPNYSSELNVNALELDDSALYLCATYRQGVGETQYFGPGTRLLVL.